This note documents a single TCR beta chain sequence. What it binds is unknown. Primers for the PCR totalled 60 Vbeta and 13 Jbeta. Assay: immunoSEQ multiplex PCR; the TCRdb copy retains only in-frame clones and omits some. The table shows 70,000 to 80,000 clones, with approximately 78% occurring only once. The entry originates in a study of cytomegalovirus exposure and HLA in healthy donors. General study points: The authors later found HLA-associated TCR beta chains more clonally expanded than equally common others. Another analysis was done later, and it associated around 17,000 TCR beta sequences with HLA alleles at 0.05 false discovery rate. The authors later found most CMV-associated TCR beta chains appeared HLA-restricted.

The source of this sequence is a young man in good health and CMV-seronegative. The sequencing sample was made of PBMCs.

The CDR3 loop is CASRGSDREWETQYF. For the CDR3, the DNA is TGTGCCAGCAGGGGGTCGGACAGGGAATGGGAGACCCAGTACTTC. This chain connects TRBV11-2 to TRBJ2-5, with TRBD1 identical over 8 bases. Germline trimming cut 6 bases from V and 5 bases from J; bases unmatched to any gene: 11. CDR3 length equals 15 residues. The V gene's germline CDR1 is SGHAT and CDR2 FQNNGV.